This TCR beta chain was identified in a study of monozygotic twins with inflammatory bowel disease. Whole-study findings and limits: Researchers were unable to tell different T cell subtypes apart.

Template switching was used to attach UMIs, which incorporated a 6-nucleotide sample barcode. One entry per CDR3 protein, without DNA, is what TCRdb gives after re-calling the 5' RACE reads. The sample has a few hundred thousand distinct CDR3 sequences. This CDR3 has 16 amino acids. The germline V gene has CDR1 KGHSH and CDR2 LQKENI. Regarding this clonotype: Its antigen is not identified.

Material for sequencing was blood. The V call is TRBV18, the J call TRBJ1-2; the D call of TRBD1 rests on TCRdb alone, since no DNA is present to check it. The source is a human donor with ulcerative colitis or Crohn's disease, or a healthy co-twin of an affected twin (not recorded which). CDR3 region: CASSPPGTPFGYGYTF.